A single sample is the source of the 8 T cell receptor beta chains below, sequenced in a study of B cell selection in AIRE deficiency. The sorted conventional CD4 T cells were gated as CD4+CD127+. Profiled with immunoSEQ multiplex PCR; TCRdb holds only in-frame clones, not every one. The sample records tens of thousands of clones, about 96% being singletons. The sample consisted of conventional CD4+ T cells sorted from PBMCs. These TCRs come from a human donor with AIRE deficiency.

This chain links TRBV5-6 with TRBJ2-2; unclear D gene. This CDR3 contains 13 residues. Germline loops: CDR1 SGHDT, CDR2 YYEEEE. The germline V and J ends were trimmed by 4 bases and 8 bases, with 12 bases remaining between them. Written as DNA, the CDR3 is TGTGCCAGCAGCCGCGCAAGGGCGGGGGAGCTGTTTTTT. This translates into CASSRARAGELFF.

The chain couples TRBV21-1 to TRBJ2-1; the table gives TRBD2 as D, unverified against the DNA. TRBV21-1 represents a pseudogene. This CDR3 has 13 amino acids. The CDR3: CASSRGEMDEQFF. The CDR3 bases are TGTGCCAGCAGCAGGGGGGAGATGGATGAGCAGTTCTTC.

V gene TRBV6-1 combines with J gene TRBJ2-3; unclear D gene. V was clipped by 4 bases and J by 8 bases, with 16 bases between them. Germline V gene data show CDR1 as MNHNS and CDR2 as SASEGT. The CDR3 consists of 14 residues. The CDR3 region has the DNA TGTGCCAGCAGTGTCGGCGAGCCCCGTACTACGCAGTATTTT. Amino acids: CASSVGEPRTTQYF.

This chain uses TRBV4-3 with TRBJ1-4, with TRBD1 identical over 10 bases. Trimming removed 4 bases from V and 7 bases from J; junction bases left unmatched: 9. CDR1 and CDR2 from the germline V gene are LGHNA and YSLEER. The CDR3 is made up of 16 amino acids. The CDR3 region is CASSPSPGTGVEKLFF. Written as DNA, the CDR3 is TGCGCCAGCAGCCCCAGTCCGGGGACAGGGGTTGAAAAACTGTTTTTT.

The rearrangement joins TRBV21-1 to TRBJ2-2; the D call of TRBD1 is as the table states it, not checked on the DNA. TRBV21-1 corresponds to a pseudogene. The CDR3 sequence is 17 residues long. The CDR3 region is CASSKGDRDPNTGELFF. The CDR3 coding sequence is TGTGCCAGCAGCAAAGGTGACAGAGACCCGAACACCGGGGAGCTGTTTTTT.

The chain carries TRBV28 and TRBJ1-4; maybe TRBD1 (5 bases). CDR3 length equals 14 residues. Germline loops: CDR1 MDHEN, CDR2 SYDVKM. V was pared by 3 bases and J by 8 bases, with 13 bases between. CDR3 in amino acids: CASSLGPGGEKLFF. The CDR3 DNA reads TGTGCCAGCAGTTTGGGACCCGGGGGGGAAAAACTGTTTTTT.

This chain joins TRBV5-1 and TRBJ2-1, with a weak D call TRBD1 (6 bases). Per germline, CDR1 SGHRS and CDR2 YFSETQ. V gave up 4 bases and J gave up 10 bases, with 24 bases separating them. This CDR3 has 16 residues. Written as DNA, the CDR3 is TGCGCCAGCAGCATCCTAGGACAGACGGTTCGGCCCGAGCAGTTCTTC. As protein: CASSILGQTVRPEQFF.

This clone occurred once. This chain joins TRBV7-2 and TRBJ1-4, with a possible D match to TRBD1 (6 bases). V was cut by 3 bases and J by 8 bases, with 13 bases left in between. CDR1 SGHTA and CDR2 FQGNSA come from the germline V gene. This CDR3 region has 14 residues. Here the CDR3 reads CASSLRGGQEKLFF. For the CDR3, the DNA is TGTGCCAGCAGCTTGAGGGGGGGACAAGAAAAACTGTTTTTT.